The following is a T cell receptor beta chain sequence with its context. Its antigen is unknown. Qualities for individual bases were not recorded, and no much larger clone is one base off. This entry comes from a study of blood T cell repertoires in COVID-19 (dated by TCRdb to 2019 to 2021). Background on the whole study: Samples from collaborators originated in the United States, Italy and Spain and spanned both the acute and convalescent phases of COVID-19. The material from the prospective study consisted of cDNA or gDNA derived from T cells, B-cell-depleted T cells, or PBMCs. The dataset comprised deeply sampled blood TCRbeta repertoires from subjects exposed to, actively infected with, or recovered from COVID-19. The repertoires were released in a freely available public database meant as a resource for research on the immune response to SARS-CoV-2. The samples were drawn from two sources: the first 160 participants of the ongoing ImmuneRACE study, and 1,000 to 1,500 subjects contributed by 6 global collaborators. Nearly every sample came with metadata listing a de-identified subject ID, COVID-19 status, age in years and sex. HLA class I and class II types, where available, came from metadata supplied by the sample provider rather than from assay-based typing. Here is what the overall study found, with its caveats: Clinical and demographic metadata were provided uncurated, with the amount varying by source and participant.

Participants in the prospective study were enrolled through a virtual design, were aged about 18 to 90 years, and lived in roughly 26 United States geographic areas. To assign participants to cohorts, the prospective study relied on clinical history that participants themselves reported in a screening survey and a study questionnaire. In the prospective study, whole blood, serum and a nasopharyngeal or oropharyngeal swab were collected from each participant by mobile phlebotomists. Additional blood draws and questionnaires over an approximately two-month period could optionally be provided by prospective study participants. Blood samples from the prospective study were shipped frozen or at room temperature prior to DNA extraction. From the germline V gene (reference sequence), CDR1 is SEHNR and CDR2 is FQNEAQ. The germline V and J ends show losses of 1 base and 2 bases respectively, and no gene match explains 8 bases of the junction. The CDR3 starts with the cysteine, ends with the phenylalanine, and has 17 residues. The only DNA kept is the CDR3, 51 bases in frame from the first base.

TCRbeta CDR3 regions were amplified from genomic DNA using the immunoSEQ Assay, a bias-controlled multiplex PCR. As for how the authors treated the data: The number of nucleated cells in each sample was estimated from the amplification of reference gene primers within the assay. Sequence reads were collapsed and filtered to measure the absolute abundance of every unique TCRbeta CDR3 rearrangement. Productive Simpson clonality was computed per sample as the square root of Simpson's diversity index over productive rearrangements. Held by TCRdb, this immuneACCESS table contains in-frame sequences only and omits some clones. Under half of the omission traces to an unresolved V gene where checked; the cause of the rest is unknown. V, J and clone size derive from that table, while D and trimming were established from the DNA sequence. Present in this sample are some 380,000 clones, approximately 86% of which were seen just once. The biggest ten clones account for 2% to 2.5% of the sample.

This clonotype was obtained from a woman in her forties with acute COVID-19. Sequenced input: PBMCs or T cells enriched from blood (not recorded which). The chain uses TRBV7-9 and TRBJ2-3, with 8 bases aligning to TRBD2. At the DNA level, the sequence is TGTGCCAGCAGCTTAGGGTCGGTAGCGGGGCCCACAGATACGCAGTATTTT. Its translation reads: CASSLGSVAGPTDTQYF.